The present TCR beta chain was sequenced within a study of response to subunit inactivated influenza vaccine. Notes on the study in general: Few new T cells, the authors suggested, are recruited by each seasonal influenza vaccination.

CDR1 and CDR2 from the germline V gene are MDHEN and SYDVKM. The ends lost 8 bases at V and 2 bases at J; junction bases unmatched: 6. This CDR3 has 14 residues. Concerning this clonotype: Its antigen remains unknown.

MiXCR was run by TCRdb on the RT-PCR reads, yielding one entry per CDR3 protein. The sample includes just under 550,000 distinct CDR3 sequences, less than 25% seen only once; the top ten take about 3%. In addition, the sample was reused for a study of T cells expressing NK-cell markers. From that report: In generating TCR beta cDNA, 5'RACE template switching with UMIs was used. Top CD8+ clonotypes included the dominant CD3+CD56+NKG2C+ clonotypes in roughly 6 donors. Whether expanded NKG2C+ T cell clones recognized HCMV stayed uncertain.

The source is a man between 50 and 59 years old who received an inactivated influenza vaccine. This chain uses TRBV28 with TRBJ2-7; TRBD1 agrees at 10 bases. The sample consisted of CD4+ T cells sorted from PBMCs, taken 11 to 12 days after vaccination. The CDR3, as DNA: TGTGCCAGCTTGGGACAGGGGTTAGCCTACGAGCAGTACTTC. As protein: CASLGQGLAYEQYF. Variable domain in full (rest from reference TRBV28 and TRBJ2-7): DVKVTQSSRYLVKRTGEKVFLECVQDMDHENMFWYRQDPGLGLRLIYFSYDVKMKEKGDIPEGYSVSREKKERFSLILESASTNQTSMYLCASLGQGLAYEQYFGPGTRLTVT.